This TCR beta chain derives from a study of shared clonotypes between healthy human individuals. Roughly 210 ng DNA, approximately 30,000 T cell genomes, went into each sorted-subset replicate PCR. Sequenced by immunoSEQ multiplex PCR; TCRdb stores in-frame clones only, minus some. The table lists under 2.5 million clones, around 92% of them singletons. Germline values: CDR1 LNHDA, CDR2 SQIVND (reference sequence). The ends were cut back, 0 bases at V and 4 bases at J, with 9 bases in the middle. The CDR3 contains 14 residues. This chain connects TRBV19 to TRBJ2-5; D is perhaps TRBD1 (5 bases). The specimen was naive CD4+ T cells from PBMCs. Subset in this sample: CD45RA+ positively selected. The TCR comes from a man aged 18 to 30 in good health. Some clones in this sample may be carry-over from other donors' samples. CDR3 sequence (DNA): TGTGCCAGTAGTATAGAGGGGCTCCCAGAGACCCAGTACTTC. Protein: CASSIEGLPETQYF.